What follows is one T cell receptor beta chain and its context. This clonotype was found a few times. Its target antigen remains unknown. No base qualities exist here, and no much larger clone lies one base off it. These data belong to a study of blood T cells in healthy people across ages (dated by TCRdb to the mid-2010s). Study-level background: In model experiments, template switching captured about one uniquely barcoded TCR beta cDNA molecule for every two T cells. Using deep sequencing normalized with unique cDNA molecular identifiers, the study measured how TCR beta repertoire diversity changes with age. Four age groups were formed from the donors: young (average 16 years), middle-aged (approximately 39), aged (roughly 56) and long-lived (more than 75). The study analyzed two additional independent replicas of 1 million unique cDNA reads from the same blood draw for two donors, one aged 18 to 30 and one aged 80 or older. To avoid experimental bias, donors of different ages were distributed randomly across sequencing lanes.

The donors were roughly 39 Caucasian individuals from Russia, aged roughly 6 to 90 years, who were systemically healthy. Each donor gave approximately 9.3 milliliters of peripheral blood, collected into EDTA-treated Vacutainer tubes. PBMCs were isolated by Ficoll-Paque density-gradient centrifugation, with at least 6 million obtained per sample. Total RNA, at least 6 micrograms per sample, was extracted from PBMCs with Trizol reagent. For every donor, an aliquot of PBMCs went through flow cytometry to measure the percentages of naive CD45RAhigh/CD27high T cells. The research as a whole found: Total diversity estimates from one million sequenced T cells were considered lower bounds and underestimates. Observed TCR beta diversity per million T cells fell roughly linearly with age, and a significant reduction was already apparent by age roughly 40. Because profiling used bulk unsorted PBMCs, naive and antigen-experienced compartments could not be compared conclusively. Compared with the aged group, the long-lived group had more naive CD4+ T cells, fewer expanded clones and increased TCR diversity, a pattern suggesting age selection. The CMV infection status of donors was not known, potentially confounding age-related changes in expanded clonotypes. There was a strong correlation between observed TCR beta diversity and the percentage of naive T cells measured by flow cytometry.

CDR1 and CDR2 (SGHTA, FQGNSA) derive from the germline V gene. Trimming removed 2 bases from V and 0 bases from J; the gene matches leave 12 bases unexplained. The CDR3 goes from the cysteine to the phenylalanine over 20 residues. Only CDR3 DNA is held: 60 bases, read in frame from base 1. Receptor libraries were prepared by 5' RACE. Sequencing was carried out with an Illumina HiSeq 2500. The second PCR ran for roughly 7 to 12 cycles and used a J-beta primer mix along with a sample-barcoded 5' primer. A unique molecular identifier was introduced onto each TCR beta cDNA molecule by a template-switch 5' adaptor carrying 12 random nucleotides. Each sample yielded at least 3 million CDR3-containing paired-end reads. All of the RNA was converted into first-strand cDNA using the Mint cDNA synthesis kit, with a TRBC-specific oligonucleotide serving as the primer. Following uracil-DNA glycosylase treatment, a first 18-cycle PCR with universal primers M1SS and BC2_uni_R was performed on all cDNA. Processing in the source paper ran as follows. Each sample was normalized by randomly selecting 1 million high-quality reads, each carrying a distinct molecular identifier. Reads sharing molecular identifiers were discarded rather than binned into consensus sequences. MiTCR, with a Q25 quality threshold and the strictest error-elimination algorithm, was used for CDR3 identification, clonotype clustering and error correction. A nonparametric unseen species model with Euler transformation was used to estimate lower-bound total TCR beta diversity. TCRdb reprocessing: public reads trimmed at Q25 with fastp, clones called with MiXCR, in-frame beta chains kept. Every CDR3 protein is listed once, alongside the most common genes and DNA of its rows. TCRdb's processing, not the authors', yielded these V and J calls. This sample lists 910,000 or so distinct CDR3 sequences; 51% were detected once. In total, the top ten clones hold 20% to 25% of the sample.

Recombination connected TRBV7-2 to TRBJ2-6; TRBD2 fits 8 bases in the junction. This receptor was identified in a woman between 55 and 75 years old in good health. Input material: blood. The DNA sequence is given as TGTGCCAGCAGCTTAATGGCGGGGGGTCTGCTAGGCTCTGGGGCCAACGTCCTGACTTTC. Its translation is CASSLMAGGLLGSGANVLTF.